The rows below give T cell receptor beta chains drawn from one sample of a study of CD8+ T cells in alopecia areata. TCRdb's copy holds only in-frame clones and misses some; the assay was immunoSEQ multiplex PCR. Among more than 150,000 clones listed, around 50% were seen once. The sequenced sample was CD8+ T cells sorted from blood, obtained at week 24, from a patient treated with tofacitinib. The source is a human donor with alopecia areata. CDR3s include the opening cysteine and the closing phenylalanine or tryptophan. Each record gives: clone size, D gene, V gene, J gene, CDR3 DNA, CDR3 protein. The D gene is left open where the match is weak. Clone sizes are given selectively: once, few, many, or a class where the clone is expanded.

abundance: .
d_gene: .
v_gene: TRBV30
j_gene: TRBJ1-1
CDR3nt: TGTGCCTGGATAGATAGGCAGGACAACACTGAAGCTTTCTTT
CDR3aa: CAWIDRQDNTEAFF

abundance: .
d_gene: TRBD2
v_gene: TRBV7-9
j_gene: TRBJ2-1
CDR3nt: TGTGCCAGCAGCTCCGGTACTAGCGGGGGTTACAATGAGCAGTTCTTC
CDR3aa: CASSSGTSGGYNEQFF

abundance: few
d_gene: .
v_gene: TRBV9
j_gene: TRBJ2-7
CDR3nt: TGTGCCAGCAGCCCCAGGACTCGAAAGGGACCCTACGAGCAGTACTTC
CDR3aa: CASSPRTRKGPYEQYF

abundance: .
d_gene: .
v_gene: TRBV6-1
j_gene: TRBJ2-1
CDR3nt: TGTGCCAGCAGTGAAGTGGGGGCCTACAATGAGCAGTTCTTC
CDR3aa: CASSEVGAYNEQFF

abundance: .
d_gene: TRBD2
v_gene: TRBV30
j_gene: TRBJ2-7
CDR3nt: TGTGCCTGGAGTCGTGTGGAGCGGGGGGGCTCCTACGAGCAGTACTTC
CDR3aa: CAWSRVERGGSYEQYF

abundance: few
d_gene: .
v_gene: TRBV5-1
j_gene: TRBJ2-5
CDR3nt: TGCGCCAGCAGCTTGGAACAGCAAGAGACCCAGTACTTC
CDR3aa: CASSLEQQETQYF

abundance: few
d_gene: .
v_gene: TRBV29-1
j_gene: TRBJ1-2
CDR3nt: TGCAGCGTTGAAGGGAGGGTAGGAGGCTACACCTTC
CDR3aa: CSVEGRVGGYTF

abundance: .
d_gene: TRBD2
v_gene: TRBV6-5
j_gene: TRBJ2-5
CDR3nt: TGTGCCAGCAGTACGGGAGGGATAGAGACCCAGTACTTC
CDR3aa: CASSTGGIETQYF

abundance: .
d_gene: TRBD2
v_gene: TRBV13
j_gene: TRBJ2-3
CDR3nt: TGTGCCAGCAGCCCTTGGTCGACTAGCGGCCTCACAGATACGCAGTATTTT
CDR3aa: CASSPWSTSGLTDTQYF

abundance: .
d_gene: .
v_gene: TRBV5-6
j_gene: TRBJ2-3
CDR3nt: TGTGCCAGCCACACGGGTGGAGATACGCAGTATTTT
CDR3aa: CASHTGGDTQYF

abundance: .
d_gene: .
v_gene: TRBV2
j_gene: TRBJ2-3
CDR3nt: TGTGCCAGCACAGGCGGAACAGATACGCAGTATTTT
CDR3aa: CASTGGTDTQYF

abundance: .
d_gene: .
v_gene: TRBV27
j_gene: TRBJ2-3
CDR3nt: TGTGCCAGCAGTTTTCAAGGGGGCCGGGGGAGCCCAGATACGCAGTATTTT
CDR3aa: CASSFQGGRGSPDTQYF

abundance: .
d_gene: .
v_gene: TRBV6-1
j_gene: TRBJ1-2
CDR3nt: TGTGCCAGCAGTGAGTTACAGCGGCATGGCTACACCTTC
CDR3aa: CASSELQRHGYTF

abundance: .
d_gene: .
v_gene: TRBV4-2
j_gene: TRBJ2-3
CDR3nt: TGTGCCAGCAGCCAAGGGTCCCGGGGGCAGTATTTT
CDR3aa: CASSQGSRGQYF

abundance: .
d_gene: .
v_gene: TRBV18
j_gene: TRBJ1-1
CDR3nt: TGTGCCAGCTCACCCGGTGGCCGACAGGACACTGAAGCTTTCTTT
CDR3aa: CASSPGGRQDTEAFF

abundance: .
d_gene: .
v_gene: TRBV14
j_gene: TRBJ1-4
CDR3nt: TGTGCCAGCAGCCAAAGGGCCGGCGGGCGAGAAAAACTGTTTTTT
CDR3aa: CASSQRAGGREKLFF

abundance: .
d_gene: TRBD1
v_gene: TRBV30
j_gene: TRBJ1-2
CDR3nt: TGTGCCTGGAGTTGGGACAGCATTAACTATGGCTACACCTTC
CDR3aa: CAWSWDSINYGYTF

abundance: .
d_gene: TRBD2
v_gene: TRBV9
j_gene: TRBJ2-1
CDR3nt: TGTGCCAGCAGCTCTAGCGGGGGACTTTCCTACAATGAGCAGTTCTTC
CDR3aa: CASSSSGGLSYNEQFF

abundance: .
d_gene: .
v_gene: TRBV7-2
j_gene: TRBJ2-7
CDR3nt: TGTGCCAGCAGCTTATTGGCCGAGGGTGGGTTCTACGAGCAGTACTTC
CDR3aa: CASSLLAEGGFYEQYF

abundance: .
d_gene: TRBD2
v_gene: TRBV10-3
j_gene: TRBJ2-7
CDR3nt: TGTGCCATCAGCCCTGGTAGCGGGGGGTCCCACGAGCAGTACTTC
CDR3aa: CAISPGSGGSHEQYF

abundance: .
d_gene: .
v_gene: TRBV11-2
j_gene: TRBJ2-1
CDR3nt: TGTGCCAGCAGCGGTTCCGGGACAAGACCCGATGAGCAGTTCTTC
CDR3aa: CASSGSGTRPDEQFF

abundance: .
d_gene: TRBD1
v_gene: TRBV9
j_gene: TRBJ1-2
CDR3nt: TGTGCCAGCAGCATCGGACAGGGGGACGGCTACACCTTC
CDR3aa: CASSIGQGDGYTF

abundance: .
d_gene: TRBD2
v_gene: TRBV7-6
j_gene: TRBJ2-1
CDR3nt: TGTGCCAGCAGGGAGCGGGGGGGCAATGAGCAGTTCTTC
CDR3aa: CASRERGGNEQFF

abundance: .
d_gene: .
v_gene: TRBV6-1
j_gene: TRBJ2-3
CDR3nt: TGTGCCAGCAGTGAAAAAGCGGCCCAACGCCCAGATACGCAGTATTTT
CDR3aa: CASSEKAAQRPDTQYF

abundance: .
d_gene: .
v_gene: TRBV7-9
j_gene: TRBJ1-1
CDR3nt: TGTGCCAGCAGCCGTCTAGGGATGGGAAGCGTGGGAAAGAGCACTGAAGCTTTCTTT
CDR3aa: CASSRLGMGSVGKSTEAFF

abundance: .
d_gene: TRBD1
v_gene: TRBV23-1
j_gene: TRBJ2-4
CDR3nt: TGCGCCAGCAGTCGTTCCGCCGGGACAGCAAGTGAGGACAAAAACATTCAGTACTTC
CDR3aa: CASSRSAGTASEDKNIQYF

abundance: .
d_gene: TRBD2
v_gene: TRBV7-9
j_gene: TRBJ2-3
CDR3nt: TGTGCCAGCAGCTTTACCGGGGGGGCTGAAGATACGCAGTATTTT
CDR3aa: CASSFTGGAEDTQYF

abundance: .
d_gene: .
v_gene: TRBV7-9
j_gene: TRBJ2-7
CDR3nt: TGTGCCACCCATCGGGACAACTCCTACGAGCAGTACTTC
CDR3aa: CATHRDNSYEQYF

abundance: .
d_gene: TRBD1
v_gene: TRBV15
j_gene: TRBJ1-6
CDR3nt: TGTGCCACCAGGAGGGACAGGGGTGATTCACCCCTCCACTTT
CDR3aa: CATRRDRGDSPLHF

abundance: few
d_gene: TRBD2
v_gene: TRBV5-1
j_gene: TRBJ2-2
CDR3nt: TGCGCCAGCAGCTTTCGGCTAGCGGGGAACACCGGGGAGCTGTTTTTT
CDR3aa: CASSFRLAGNTGELFF

abundance: few
d_gene: .
v_gene: TRBV5-1
j_gene: TRBJ1-5
CDR3nt: TGTGCCAGCAGCTCTGGGTCGAGTCAGCCCCAGCATTTT
CDR3aa: CASSSGSSQPQHF

abundance: .
d_gene: TRBD1
v_gene: TRBV4-2
j_gene: TRBJ1-5
CDR3nt: TGTGCCAGCAGCCAAGGATTGGGACAGGGTTGGACCCAGCATTTT
CDR3aa: CASSQGLGQGWTQHF

abundance: .
d_gene: .
v_gene: TRBV5-6
j_gene: TRBJ1-2
CDR3nt: TGTGCCAGCAGCTTTGGTAGTTCATGGGGCTACACCTTC
CDR3aa: CASSFGSSWGYTF

abundance: few
d_gene: .
v_gene: TRBV29-1
j_gene: TRBJ2-5
CDR3nt: TGCAGCGTTTTCGGGGTCCAAGAGACCCAGTACTTC
CDR3aa: CSVFGVQETQYF

abundance: .
d_gene: .
v_gene: TRBV29-1
j_gene: TRBJ2-1
CDR3nt: TGCAGCGTTGAAGATCAGTTGGGGATCCACAATGAGCAGTTCTTC
CDR3aa: CSVEDQLGIHNEQFF

abundance: .
d_gene: TRBD1
v_gene: TRBV5-1
j_gene: TRBJ1-4
CDR3nt: TGCGCCAGCAGTTACTTGGAAGGACAGGGGGCGCGGCAGGAAAAACTGTTTTTT
CDR3aa: CASSYLEGQGARQEKLFF

abundance: once
d_gene: .
v_gene: TRBV2
j_gene: TRBJ2-7
CDR3nt: TGTGCCAGCACCGAAGGCAGGGCCAATTCCTACGAGCAGTACTTC
CDR3aa: CASTEGRANSYEQYF